A single sample gave rise to the 14 T cell receptor beta chains below, sequenced in a study of blood T cell repertoires in COVID-19. Sequenced by immunoSEQ multiplex PCR; TCRdb stores in-frame clones only, minus some. Among 200,000 to 300,000 clones, around 89% were seen once, and the ten largest hold approximately 3.7%. The sequencing sample was made of PBMCs or T cells enriched from blood (not recorded which). The source of these receptors is a woman under 40 who had recovered from COVID-19.

The gene calls are TRBV19 and TRBJ1-4; D may be TRBD1 (5 bases). Trimming removed 3 bases at V and 3 bases at J, with 8 bases between. There are 14 residues in the CDR3. Germline CDR1 LNHDA, CDR2 SQIVND (reference sequence). The CDR3 loop reads CASSISRANEKLFF. CDR3 sequence (DNA): TGTGCCAGTAGTATCTCCAGGGCTAATGAAAAACTGTTTTTT.

There are many counts of this clone. At the DNA level, this CDR3 is encoded by other sequences in the same sample as well. This chain joins TRBV28 and TRBJ1-2; perhaps TRBD1 as D (5 bases). Trimming took off 8 bases at V and 2 bases at J, with 12 bases between the two ends. The CDR3 spans 13 residues. CDR1 and CDR2 from the germline V gene are MDHEN and SYDVKM. The CDR3 bases are TGTGCCAGCCGAGACAGCAGGAACTATGGCTACACCTTC. This sequence encodes CASRDSRNYGYTF.

The chain employs TRBV19 and TRBJ1-1; D is ambiguous. Trimming pared 3 bases from V and 1 base from J, leaving 12 bases between. CDR3 size: 15 residues. Germline V gene sequence: CDR1 LNHDA, CDR2 SQIVND (reference sequence). CDR3 residues: CASSIPGGQNTEAFF. CDR3 bases: TGTGCCAGTAGTATCCCGGGAGGGCAGAACACTGAAGCTTTCTTT.

The V gene is TRBV28, the J gene TRBJ1-1; 8 nucleotides match TRBD1. J was trimmed by 1 base and V by 7 bases; bases with no gene match: 5. Per germline, CDR1 MDHEN and CDR2 SYDVKM. The CDR3 contains 14 residues. Written as DNA, the CDR3 is TGTGCCAGCATTGGGGGACAGGCGAACACTGAAGCTTTCTTT. Translation: CASIGGQANTEAFF. Combining the CDR3 with reference TRBV28 and TRBJ1-1 gives the whole variable domain DVKVTQSSRYLVKRTGEKVFLECVQDMDHENMFWYRQDPGLGLRLIYFSYDVKMKEKGDIPEGYSVSREKKERFSLILESASTNQTSMYLCASIGGQANTEAFFGQGTRLTVV.

The chain carries TRBV6-5 and TRBJ1-4; 8 bases align to TRBD1. This CDR3 contains 15 residues. V shed 2 bases, J shed 8 bases, and the junction held 7 bases outside the gene matches. Germline assignment: CDR1 MNHEY and CDR2 SVGAGI. The CDR3 nucleotides read TGTGCCAGCAGTTACACTACAGGGGGAAGGGAAAAACTGTTTTTT. This codes for CASSYTTGGREKLFF.

The chain has TRBV4-1 and TRBJ1-5, with D maybe TRBD1 (5 bases). The V end lost 0 bases, the J end lost 7 bases, and 16 bases lay between the germline ends. The CDR3 has 16 amino acids. The V gene's germline CDR1 is MGHRA and CDR2 YSYEKL. The DNA of the CDR3 is TGCGCCAGCAGCCAAGAGACGGGGGTTGTCAGGCAGCCCCAGCATTTT. Amino acids: CASSQETGVVRQPQHF.

This clone was recorded only once. The chain combines TRBV28 with TRBJ2-7; D is unresolved. Germline-derived CDR1 and CDR2 are MDHEN and SYDVKM. V lost 2 bases to trimming and J lost 1 base, with 15 bases between them. CDR3 size: 16 residues. Here the CDR3 DNA reads TGTGCCAGCAGTTTAGGCCCTGATTTTACGTCCTACGAGCAGTACTTC. Amino acid sequence: CASSLGPDFTSYEQYF.

This clone has only one observation. This chain connects TRBV7-2 to TRBJ2-2; 8 bases match TRBD2. This CDR3 spans 15 amino acids. Germline V gene data show CDR1 as SGHTA and CDR2 as FQGNSA. V shed 2 bases, J shed 5 bases, and the junction held 4 bases outside the gene matches. In DNA form, the CDR3 reads TGTGCCAGCAGCTTACAAGCGGGAGAGACCGGGGAGCTGTTTTTT. Translation gives CASSLQAGETGELFF.

This chain uses TRBV4-3 with TRBJ2-7; D is perhaps TRBD2 (5 bases). V dropped 0 bases and J dropped 3 bases, with 12 bases sitting between them. The germline gives CDR1 LGHNA, CDR2 YSLEER. The CDR3 extends over 15 amino acids. CDR3 region: CASSQDRSGLYEQYF. CDR3 sequence (DNA): TGCGCCAGCAGCCAAGACAGGTCAGGACTCTACGAGCAGTACTTC.

V and J are TRBV14 and TRBJ1-1, with D possibly TRBD1 on 6 matching bases. Trimming took off 4 bases at V and 3 bases at J, with 15 bases between the two ends. The CDR3 is 15 residues long. Germline-derived CDR1 and CDR2 are SGHDN and FVKESK. CDR3 DNA: TGTGCCAGCAGCCCACCCGGGACATACCACACTGAAGCTTTCTTT. Protein sequence: CASSPPGTYHTEAFF.

The chain employs TRBV29-1 and TRBJ1-1; D is possibly TRBD1 (5 bases). Trimming took 4 bases from V and 5 from J, leaving 11 bases between them. CDR1 SQVTM and CDR2 ANQGSEA come from the germline V gene. CDR3 length: 12 amino acids. The CDR3, as DNA: TGCAGCGTTGTACCGGCAGGGACTGAAGCTTTCTTT. Translation gives CSVVPAGTEAFF.

This clone was seen just once. The chain uses TRBV7-6 and TRBJ1-5, with D perhaps matching TRBD1 (5 bases). The ends were cut back, 2 bases at V and 3 bases at J, with 8 bases in the middle. The CDR3 covers 14 residues. CDR1 and CDR2 from the germline V gene are SGHVS and FNYEAQ. DNA for the CDR3: TGTGCCAGCAGCTTACAGGGTTTCAATCAGCCCCAGCATTTT. Translating gives CASSLQGFNQPQHF.

The V gene is TRBV4-3, the J gene TRBJ2-1, with 7 bases aligning to TRBD2. Losses at the gene ends were 0 bases for V and 4 bases for J; bases not matched to a gene: 3. CDR1 and CDR2 from the germline V gene are LGHNA and YSLEER. The CDR3 is made up of 15 amino acids. CDR3 in amino acids: CASSQEWGGYNEQFF. The CDR3 DNA reads as TGCGCCAGCAGCCAAGAGTGGGGGGGATACAATGAGCAGTTCTTC.

This chain connects TRBV7-9 to TRBJ1-1; 10 nucleotides line up with TRBD1. The CDR3 is 16 amino acids. Germline trimming cut 5 bases from V and 5 bases from J; bases unmatched to any gene: 11. Germline CDR1 is SEHNR and CDR2 is FQNEAQ (reference sequence). CDR3 amino acids: CASSRLGQGSGTEAFF. The CDR3 region has the DNA TGTGCCAGCAGCCGATTGGGACAGGGGTCGGGAACTGAAGCTTTCTTT.